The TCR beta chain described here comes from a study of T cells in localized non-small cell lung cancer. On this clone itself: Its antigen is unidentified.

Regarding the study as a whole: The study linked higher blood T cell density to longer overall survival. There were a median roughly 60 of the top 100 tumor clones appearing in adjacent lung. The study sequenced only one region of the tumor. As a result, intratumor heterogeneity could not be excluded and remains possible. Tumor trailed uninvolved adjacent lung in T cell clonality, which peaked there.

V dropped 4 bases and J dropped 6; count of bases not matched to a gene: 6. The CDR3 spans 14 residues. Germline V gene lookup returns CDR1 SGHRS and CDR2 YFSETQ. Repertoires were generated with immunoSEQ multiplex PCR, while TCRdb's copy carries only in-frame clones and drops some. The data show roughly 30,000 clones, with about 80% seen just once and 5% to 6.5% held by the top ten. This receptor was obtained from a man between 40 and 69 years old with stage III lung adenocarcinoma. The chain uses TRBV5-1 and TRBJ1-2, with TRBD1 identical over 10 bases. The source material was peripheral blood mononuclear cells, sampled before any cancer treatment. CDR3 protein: CASSTETGGDGYTF. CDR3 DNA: TGCGCCAGCAGCACCGAGACAGGGGGCGATGGCTACACCTTC.